This TCR beta chain emerged from a study of CD8 T cells in Susac syndrome. Reverse transcription of roughly 0.45 to 1 ug RNA was carried out with random hexamers. A multiplex approach, immunoSEQ multiplex PCR, amplified TCR beta CDR3 across 54 Vbeta and 13 Jbeta. Each CDR3 protein gets one entry after TCRdb re-called the immunoSEQ multiplex PCR reads with MiXCR. The repertoire holds some 220,000 distinct CDR3 sequences, about 96% seen once, with about 0.091% in the top ten. The study sequenced TCR beta in blood CD8+ and CD4+ T cells. Purification of the CD8+ and CD4+ T cells relied on negative isolation, and TEMRA cells underwent FACS enrichment. CDR3 length: 14 amino acids. V was shortened by 6 bases and J by 8 bases, with 14 bases between the two germline ends. Germline CDR1 is MNHNY and CDR2 is SVGAGI (reference sequence).

The clonotype was recovered from a human donor with multiple sclerosis. The V call is TRBV6-6, the J call TRBJ1-6; D uncertain. The sequencing sample was made of CD4+ T cells from PBMCs. The CDR3 bases are TGTGCCAGCAGCCACCTGGGTGCGGATTCACCCCTCCACTTT. This gives the protein CASSHLGADSPLHF.